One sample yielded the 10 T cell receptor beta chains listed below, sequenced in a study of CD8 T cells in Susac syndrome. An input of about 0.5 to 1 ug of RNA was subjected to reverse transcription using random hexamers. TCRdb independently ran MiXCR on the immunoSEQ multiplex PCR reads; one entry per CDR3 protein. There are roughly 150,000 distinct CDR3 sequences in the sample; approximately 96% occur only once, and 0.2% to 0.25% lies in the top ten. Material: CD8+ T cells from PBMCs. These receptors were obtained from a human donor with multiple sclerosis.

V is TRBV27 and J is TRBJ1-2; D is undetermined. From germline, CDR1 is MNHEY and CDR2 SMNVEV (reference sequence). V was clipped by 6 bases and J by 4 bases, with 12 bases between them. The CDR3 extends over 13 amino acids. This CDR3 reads CASRPGRTYGYTF. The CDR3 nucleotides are TGTGCCAGCAGACCCGGGAGGACCTATGGCTACACCTTC.

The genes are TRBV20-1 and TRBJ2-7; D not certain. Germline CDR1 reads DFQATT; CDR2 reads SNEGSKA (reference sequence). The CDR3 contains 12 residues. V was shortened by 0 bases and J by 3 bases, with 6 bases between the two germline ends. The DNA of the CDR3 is TGCAGTGCTAGAGATCAGAGCTACGAGCAGTACTTC. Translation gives CSARDQSYEQYF.

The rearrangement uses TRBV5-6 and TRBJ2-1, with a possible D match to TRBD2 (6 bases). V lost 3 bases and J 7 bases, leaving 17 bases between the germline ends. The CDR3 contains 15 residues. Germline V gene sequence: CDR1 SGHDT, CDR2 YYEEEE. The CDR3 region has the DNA TGTGCCAGCAGCTCGGGGCTGGAGGGGTTTAATGAGCAGTTCTTC. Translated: CASSSGLEGFNEQFF.

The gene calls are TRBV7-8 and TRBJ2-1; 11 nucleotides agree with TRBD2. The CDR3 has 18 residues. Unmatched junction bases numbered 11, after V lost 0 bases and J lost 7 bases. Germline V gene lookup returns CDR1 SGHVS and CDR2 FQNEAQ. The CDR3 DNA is TGTGCCAGCAGCTTAGCGTCCACACCCCGACTAGCGGGGAATGAGCAGTTCTTC. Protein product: CASSLASTPRLAGNEQFF.

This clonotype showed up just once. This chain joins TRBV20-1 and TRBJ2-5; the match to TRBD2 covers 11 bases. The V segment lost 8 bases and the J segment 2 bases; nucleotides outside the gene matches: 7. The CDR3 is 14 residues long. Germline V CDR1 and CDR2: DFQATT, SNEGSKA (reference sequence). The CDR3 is CSTTSGDIQETQYF. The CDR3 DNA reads TGCAGTACGACTAGCGGGGACATACAAGAGACCCAGTACTTC.

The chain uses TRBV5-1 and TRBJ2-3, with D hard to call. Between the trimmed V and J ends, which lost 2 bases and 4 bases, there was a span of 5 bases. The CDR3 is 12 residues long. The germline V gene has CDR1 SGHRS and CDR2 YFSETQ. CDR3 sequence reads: CASSFSADTQYF. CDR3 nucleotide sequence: TGCGCCAGCAGCTTTTCGGCAGATACGCAGTATTTT. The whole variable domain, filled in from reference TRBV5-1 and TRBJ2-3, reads KAGVTQTPRYLIKTRGQQVTLSCSPISGHRSVSWYQQTPGQGLQFLFEYFSETQRNKGNFPGRFSGRQFSNSRSEMNVSTLELGDSALYLCASSFSADTQYFGPGTRLTVL.

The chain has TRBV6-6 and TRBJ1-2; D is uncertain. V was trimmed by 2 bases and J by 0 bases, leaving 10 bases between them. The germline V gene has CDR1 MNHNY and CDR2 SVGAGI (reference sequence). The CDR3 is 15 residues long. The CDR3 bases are TGTGCCAGCAGTTACAGCGACAAATCTAACTATGGCTACACCTTC. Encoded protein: CASSYSDKSNYGYTF.

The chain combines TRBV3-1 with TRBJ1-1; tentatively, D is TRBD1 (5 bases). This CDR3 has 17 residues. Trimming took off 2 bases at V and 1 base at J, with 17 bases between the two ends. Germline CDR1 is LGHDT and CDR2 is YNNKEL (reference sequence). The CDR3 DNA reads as TGTGCCAGCAGCCAATCCGGAGGGTGGCAGGGGAACACTGAAGCTTTCTTT. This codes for CASSQSGGWQGNTEAFF.

CDR3 residues: CASSVGGDTEAFF. The CDR3 nucleotides read TGTGCCAGCAGCGTAGGGGGTGACACTGAAGCTTTCTTT. The rearrangement links TRBV9 to TRBJ1-1; D is unclear. Germline CDR1 reads SGDLS; CDR2 reads YYNGEE. The V gene lost 0 bases and the J gene lost 3 bases, with 6 bases spanning the gap. The CDR3 extends over 13 amino acids.

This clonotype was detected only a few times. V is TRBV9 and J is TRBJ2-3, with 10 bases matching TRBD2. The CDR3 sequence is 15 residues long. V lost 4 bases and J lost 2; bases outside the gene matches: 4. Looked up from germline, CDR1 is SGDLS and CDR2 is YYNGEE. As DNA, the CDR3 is TGTGCCAGCAGCATCGGACTAGCGGACACAGATACGCAGTATTTT. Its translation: CASSIGLADTDTQYF.